This entry concerns a single T cell receptor beta chain. These data are taken from a study of CD8+ T cells in alopecia areata. RNA was isolated and reverse transcribed to cDNA, the sequencing template. Sequenced by immunoSEQ multiplex PCR; TCRdb stores in-frame clones only, minus some. Found here are 140,000 to 150,000 clones, approximately 56% of them singletons; the top ten hold 30% to 45%. The TCR comes from a human donor in good health. Sequenced: CD8+ T cells sorted from blood.

CDR3 sequence: CASSSNPRDGYQPQHF. In DNA form, the CDR3 reads TGTGCCAGCAGCTCCAATCCCCGGGACGGTTATCAGCCCCAGCATTTT. V gene TRBV7-9 combines with J gene TRBJ1-5; maybe TRBD1 (5 bases). The CDR3 consists of 16 residues. The V gene's germline CDR1 is SEHNR and CDR2 FQNEAQ (reference sequence). V lost 4 bases and J lost 5, with 18 bases in between.